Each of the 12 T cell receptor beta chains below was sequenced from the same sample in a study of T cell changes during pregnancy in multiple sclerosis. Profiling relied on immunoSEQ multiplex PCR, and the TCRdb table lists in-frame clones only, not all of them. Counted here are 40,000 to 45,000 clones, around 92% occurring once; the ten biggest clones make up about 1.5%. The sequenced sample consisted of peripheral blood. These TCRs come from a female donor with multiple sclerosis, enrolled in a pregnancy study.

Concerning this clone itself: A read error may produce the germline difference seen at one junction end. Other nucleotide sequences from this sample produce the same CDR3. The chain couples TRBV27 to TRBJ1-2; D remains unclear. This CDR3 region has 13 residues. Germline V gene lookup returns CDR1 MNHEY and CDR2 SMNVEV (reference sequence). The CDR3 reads CASSPRLTHGYTF. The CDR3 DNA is TGTGCCAGCAGTCCCAGACTGACGCATGGCTACACTTTC.

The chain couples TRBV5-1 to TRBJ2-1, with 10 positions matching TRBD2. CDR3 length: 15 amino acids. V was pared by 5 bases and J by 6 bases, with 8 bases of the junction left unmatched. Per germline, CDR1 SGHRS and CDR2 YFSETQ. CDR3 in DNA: TGCGCCAGCAGGAGGGCCCTAGCGGGAGTCAATGAGCAGTTCTTC. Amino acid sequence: CASRRALAGVNEQFF.

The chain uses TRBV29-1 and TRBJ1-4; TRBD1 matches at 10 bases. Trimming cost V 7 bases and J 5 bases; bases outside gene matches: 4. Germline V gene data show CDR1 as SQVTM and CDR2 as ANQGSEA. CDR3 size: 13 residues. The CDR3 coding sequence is TGCAGCGCTTTGGGACAGGGGAATGAAAAACTGTTTTTT. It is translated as CSALGQGNEKLFF.

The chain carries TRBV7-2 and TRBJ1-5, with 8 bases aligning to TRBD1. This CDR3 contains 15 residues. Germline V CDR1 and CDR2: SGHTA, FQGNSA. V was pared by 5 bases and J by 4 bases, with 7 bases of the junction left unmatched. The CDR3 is CASSPDRGDNQPQHF. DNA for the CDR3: TGTGCCAGCAGCCCTGACAGGGGCGATAATCAGCCCCAGCATTTT.

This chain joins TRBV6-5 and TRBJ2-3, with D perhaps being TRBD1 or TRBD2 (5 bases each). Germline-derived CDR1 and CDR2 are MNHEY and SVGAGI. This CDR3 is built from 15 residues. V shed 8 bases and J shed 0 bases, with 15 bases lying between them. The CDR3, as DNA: TGTGCCAGCTTATTGGGGGATCCTAGCACAGATACGCAGTATTTT. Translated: CASLLGDPSTDTQYF.

Written as DNA, the CDR3 is TGTGCCAGCAGCTTGGGGCAGGCCCTCGGGACTGAAGCTTTCTTT. As protein: CASSLGQALGTEAFF. The chain has TRBV5-5 and TRBJ1-1; D ambiguous. Germline V gene data show CDR1 as SGHKS and CDR2 as YYEKEE (reference sequence). This CDR3 comprises 15 residues. V gave up 0 bases and J gave up 5 bases, with 14 bases separating them.

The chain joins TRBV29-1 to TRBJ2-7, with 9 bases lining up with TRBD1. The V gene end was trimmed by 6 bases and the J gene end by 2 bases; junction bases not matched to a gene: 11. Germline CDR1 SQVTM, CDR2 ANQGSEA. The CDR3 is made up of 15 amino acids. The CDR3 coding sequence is TGCAGCGTGGAGACTCCGGGACAGGGAACCTACGAGCAGTACTTC. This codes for CSVETPGQGTYEQYF.

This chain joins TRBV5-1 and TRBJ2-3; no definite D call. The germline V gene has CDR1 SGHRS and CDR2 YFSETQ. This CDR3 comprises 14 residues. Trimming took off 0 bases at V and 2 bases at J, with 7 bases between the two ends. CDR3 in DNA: TGCGCCAGCAGCTTGGTGTCCTACACAGATACGCAGTATTTT. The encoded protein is CASSLVSYTDTQYF.

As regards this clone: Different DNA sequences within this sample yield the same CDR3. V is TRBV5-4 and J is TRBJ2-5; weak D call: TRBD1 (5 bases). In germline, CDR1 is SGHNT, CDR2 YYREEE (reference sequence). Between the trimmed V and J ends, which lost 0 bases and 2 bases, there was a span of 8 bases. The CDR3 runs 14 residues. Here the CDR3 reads CASSLEAGQETQYF. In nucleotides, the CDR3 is TGTGCCAGCAGCTTGGAAGCAGGGCAAGAGACCCAGTACTTC.

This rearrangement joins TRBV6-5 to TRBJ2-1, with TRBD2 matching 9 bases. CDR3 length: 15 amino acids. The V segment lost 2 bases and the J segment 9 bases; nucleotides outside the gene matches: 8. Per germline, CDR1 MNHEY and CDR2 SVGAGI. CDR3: CASSYAVAGVGEQFF. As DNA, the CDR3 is TGTGCCAGCAGTTACGCGGTAGCGGGAGTAGGTGAGCAGTTCTTC.

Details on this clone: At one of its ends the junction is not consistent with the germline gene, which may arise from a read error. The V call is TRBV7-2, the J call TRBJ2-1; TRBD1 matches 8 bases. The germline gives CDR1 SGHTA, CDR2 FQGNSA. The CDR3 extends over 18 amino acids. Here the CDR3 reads CASSVANYGGQGNNEQFF. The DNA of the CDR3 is TGTGCCAGCAGCGTAGCCAATTATGGAGGACAGGGCAACAATGAGCAGTTCTTC.

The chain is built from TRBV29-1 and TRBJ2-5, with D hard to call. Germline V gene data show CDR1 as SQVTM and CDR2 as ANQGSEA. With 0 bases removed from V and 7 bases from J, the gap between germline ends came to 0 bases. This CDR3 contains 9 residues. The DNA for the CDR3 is TGCAGCGTTGAAGAGACCCAGTACTTC. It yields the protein CSVEETQYF.